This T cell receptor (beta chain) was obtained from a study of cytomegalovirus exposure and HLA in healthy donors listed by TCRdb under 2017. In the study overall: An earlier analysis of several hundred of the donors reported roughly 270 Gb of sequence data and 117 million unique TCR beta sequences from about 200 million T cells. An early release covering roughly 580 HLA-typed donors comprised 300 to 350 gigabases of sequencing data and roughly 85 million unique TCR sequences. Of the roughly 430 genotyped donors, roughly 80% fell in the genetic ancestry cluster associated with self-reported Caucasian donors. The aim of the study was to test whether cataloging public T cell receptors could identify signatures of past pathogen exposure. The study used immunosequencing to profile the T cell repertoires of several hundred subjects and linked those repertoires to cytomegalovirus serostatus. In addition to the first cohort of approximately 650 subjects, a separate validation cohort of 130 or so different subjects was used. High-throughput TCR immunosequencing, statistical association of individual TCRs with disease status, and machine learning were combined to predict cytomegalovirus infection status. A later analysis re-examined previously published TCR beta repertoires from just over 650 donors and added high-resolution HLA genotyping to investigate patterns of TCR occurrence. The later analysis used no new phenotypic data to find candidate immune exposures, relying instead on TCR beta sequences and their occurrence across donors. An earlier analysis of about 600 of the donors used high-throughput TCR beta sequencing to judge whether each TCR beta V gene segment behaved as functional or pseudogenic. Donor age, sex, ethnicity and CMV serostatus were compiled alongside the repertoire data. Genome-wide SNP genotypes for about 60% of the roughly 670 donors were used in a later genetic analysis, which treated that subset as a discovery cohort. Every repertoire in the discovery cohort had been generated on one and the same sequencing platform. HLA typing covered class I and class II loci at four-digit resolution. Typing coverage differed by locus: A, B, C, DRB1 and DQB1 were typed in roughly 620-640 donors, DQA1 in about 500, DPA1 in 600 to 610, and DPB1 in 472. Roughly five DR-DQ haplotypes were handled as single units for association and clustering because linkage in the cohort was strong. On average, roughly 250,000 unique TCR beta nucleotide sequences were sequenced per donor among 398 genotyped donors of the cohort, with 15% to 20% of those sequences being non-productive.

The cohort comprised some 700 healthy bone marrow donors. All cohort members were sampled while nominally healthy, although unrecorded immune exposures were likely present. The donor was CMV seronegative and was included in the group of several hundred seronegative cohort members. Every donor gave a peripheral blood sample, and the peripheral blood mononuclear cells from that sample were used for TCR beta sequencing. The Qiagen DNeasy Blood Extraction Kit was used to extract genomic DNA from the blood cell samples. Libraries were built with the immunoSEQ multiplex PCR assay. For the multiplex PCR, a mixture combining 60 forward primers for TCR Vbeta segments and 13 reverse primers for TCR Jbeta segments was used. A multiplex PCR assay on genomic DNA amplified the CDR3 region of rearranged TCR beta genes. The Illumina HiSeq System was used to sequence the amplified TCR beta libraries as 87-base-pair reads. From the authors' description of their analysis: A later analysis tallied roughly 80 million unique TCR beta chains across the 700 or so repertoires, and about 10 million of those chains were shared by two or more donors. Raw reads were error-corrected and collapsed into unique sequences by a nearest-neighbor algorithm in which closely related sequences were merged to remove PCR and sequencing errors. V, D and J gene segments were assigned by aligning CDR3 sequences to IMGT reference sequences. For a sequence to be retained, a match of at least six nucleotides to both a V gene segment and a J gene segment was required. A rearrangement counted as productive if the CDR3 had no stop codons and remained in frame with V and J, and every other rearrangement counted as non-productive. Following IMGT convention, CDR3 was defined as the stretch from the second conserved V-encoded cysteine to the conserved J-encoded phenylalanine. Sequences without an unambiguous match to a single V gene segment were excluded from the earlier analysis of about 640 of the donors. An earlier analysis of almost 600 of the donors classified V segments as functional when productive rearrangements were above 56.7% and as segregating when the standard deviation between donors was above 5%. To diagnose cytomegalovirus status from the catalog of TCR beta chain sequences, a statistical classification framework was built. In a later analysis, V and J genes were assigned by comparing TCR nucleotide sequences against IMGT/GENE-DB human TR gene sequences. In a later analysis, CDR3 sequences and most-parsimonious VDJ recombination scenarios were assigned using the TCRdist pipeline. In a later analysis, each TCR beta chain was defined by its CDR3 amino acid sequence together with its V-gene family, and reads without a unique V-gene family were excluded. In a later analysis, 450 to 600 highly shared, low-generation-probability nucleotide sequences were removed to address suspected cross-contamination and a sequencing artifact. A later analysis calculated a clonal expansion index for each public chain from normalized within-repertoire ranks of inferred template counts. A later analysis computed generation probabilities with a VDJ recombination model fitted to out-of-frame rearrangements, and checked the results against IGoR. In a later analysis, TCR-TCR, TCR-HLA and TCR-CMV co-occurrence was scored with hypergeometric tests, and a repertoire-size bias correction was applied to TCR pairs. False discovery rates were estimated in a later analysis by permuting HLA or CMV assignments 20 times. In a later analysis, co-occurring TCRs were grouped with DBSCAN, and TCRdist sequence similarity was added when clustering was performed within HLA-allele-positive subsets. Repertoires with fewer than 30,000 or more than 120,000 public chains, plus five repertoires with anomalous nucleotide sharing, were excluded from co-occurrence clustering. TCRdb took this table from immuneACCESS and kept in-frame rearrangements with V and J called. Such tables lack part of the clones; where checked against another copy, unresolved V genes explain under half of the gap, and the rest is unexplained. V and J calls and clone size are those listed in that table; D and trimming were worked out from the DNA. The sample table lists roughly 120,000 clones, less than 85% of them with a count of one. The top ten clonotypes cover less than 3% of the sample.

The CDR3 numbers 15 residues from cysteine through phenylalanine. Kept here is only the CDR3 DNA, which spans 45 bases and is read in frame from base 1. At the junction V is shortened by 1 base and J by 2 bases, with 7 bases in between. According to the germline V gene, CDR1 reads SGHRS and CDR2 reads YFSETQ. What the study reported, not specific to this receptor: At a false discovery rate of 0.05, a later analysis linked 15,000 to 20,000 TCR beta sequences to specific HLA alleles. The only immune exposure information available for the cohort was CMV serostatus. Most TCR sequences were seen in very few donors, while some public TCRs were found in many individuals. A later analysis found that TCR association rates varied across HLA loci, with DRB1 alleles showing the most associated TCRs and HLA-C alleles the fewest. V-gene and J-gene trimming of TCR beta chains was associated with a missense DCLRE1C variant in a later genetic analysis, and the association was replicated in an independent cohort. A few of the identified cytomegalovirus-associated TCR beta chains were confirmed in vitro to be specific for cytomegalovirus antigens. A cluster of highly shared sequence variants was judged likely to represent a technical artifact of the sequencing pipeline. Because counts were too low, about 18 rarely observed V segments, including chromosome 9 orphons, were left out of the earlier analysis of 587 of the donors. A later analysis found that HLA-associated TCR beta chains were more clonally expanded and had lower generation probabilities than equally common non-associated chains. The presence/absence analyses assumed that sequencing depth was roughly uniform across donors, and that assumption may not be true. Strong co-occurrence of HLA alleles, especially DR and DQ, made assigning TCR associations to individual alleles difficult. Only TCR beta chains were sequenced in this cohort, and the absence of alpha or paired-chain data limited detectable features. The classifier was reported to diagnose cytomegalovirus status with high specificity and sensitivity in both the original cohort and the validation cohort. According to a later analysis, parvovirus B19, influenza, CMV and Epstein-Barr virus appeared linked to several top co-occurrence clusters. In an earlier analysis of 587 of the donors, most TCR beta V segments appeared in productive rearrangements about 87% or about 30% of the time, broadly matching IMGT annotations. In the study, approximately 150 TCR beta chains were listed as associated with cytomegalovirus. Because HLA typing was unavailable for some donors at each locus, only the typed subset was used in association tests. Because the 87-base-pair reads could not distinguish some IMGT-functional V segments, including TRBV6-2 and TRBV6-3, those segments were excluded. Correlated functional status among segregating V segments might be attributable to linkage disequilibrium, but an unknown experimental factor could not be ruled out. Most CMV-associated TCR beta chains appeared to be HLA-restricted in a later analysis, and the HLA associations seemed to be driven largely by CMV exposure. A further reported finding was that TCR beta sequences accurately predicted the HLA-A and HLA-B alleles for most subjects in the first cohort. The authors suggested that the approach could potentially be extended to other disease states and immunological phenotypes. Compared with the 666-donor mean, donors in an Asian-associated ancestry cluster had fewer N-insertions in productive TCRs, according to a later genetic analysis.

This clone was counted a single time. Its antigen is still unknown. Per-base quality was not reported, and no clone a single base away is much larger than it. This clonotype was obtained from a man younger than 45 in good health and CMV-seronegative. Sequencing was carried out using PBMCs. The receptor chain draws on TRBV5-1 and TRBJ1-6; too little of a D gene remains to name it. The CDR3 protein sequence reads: CASSLRGPYNSPLHF. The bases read TGCGCCAGCAGCTTGCGGGGTCCCTATAATTCACCCCTCCACTTT. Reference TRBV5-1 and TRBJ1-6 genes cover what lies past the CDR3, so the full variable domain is KAGVTQTPRYLIKTRGQQVTLSCSPISGHRSVSWYQQTPGQGLQFLFEYFSETQRNKGNFPGRFSGRQFSNSRSEMNVSTLELGDSALYLCASSLRGPYNSPLHFGNGTRLTVT.